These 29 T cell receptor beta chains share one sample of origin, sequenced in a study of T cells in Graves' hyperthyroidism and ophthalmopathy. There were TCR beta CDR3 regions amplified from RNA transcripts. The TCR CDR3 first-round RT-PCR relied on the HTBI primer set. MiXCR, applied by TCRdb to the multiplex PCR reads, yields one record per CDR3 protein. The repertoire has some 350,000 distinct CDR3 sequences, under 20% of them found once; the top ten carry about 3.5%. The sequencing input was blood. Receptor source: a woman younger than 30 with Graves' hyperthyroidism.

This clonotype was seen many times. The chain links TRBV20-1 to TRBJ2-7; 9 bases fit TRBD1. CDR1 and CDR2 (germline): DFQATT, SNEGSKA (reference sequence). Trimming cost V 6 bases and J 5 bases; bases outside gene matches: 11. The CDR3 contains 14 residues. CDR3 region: CSAQRGQGRNEQYF. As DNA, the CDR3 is TGCAGTGCCCAACGGGGACAGGGTAGAAACGAGCAGTACTTC.

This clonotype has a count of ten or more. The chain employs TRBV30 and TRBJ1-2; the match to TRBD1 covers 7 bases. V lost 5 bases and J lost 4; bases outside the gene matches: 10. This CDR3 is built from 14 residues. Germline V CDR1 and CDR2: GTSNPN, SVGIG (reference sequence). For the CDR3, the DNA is TGTGCCTGGGGCCGGGACAGTCGGGGCTATGGCTACACCTTC. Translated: CAWGRDSRGYGYTF.

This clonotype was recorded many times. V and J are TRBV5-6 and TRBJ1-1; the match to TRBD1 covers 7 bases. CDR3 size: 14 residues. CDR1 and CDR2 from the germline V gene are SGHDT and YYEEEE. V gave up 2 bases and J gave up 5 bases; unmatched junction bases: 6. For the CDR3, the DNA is TGTGCCAGCAGCTTTGGGAGGGGGCATACTGAAGCTTTCTTT. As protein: CASSFGRGHTEAFF.

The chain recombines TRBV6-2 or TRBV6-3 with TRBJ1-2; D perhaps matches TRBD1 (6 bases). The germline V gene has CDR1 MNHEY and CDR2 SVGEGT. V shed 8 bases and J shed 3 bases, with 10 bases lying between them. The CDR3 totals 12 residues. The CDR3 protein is CASQGRDYGYTF. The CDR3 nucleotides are TGTGCCAGCCAGGGGCGCGACTATGGCTACACCTTC.

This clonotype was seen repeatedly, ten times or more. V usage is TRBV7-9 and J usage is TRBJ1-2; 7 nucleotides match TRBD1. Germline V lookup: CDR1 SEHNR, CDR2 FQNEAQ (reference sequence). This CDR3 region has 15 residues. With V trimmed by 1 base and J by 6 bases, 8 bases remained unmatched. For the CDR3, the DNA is TGTGCCAGCAGCTTAGTTGGGACAGCGGTCCATGGCTACACCTTC. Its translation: CASSLVGTAVHGYTF.

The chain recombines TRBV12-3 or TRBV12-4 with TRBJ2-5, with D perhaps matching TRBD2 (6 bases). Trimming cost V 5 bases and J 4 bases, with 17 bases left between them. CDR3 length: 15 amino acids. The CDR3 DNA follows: TGTGCCAGCAGTCCAAGGGTGCGGGGCCCAGAGACCCAGTACTTC. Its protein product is CASSPRVRGPETQYF.

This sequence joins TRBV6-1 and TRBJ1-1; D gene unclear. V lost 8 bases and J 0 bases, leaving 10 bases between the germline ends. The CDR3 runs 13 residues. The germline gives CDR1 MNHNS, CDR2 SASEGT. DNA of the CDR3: TGTGCCAGCGGAACAAACATGAACACTGAAGCTTTCTTT. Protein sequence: CASGTNMNTEAFF.

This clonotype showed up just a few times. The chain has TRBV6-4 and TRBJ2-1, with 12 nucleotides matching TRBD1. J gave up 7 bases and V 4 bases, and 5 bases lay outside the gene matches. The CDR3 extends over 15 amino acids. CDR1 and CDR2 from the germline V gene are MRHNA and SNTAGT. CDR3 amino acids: CASSVGTGGLNEQFF. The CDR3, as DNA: TGTGCCAGCAGTGTCGGGACAGGGGGCCTGAATGAGCAGTTCTTC.

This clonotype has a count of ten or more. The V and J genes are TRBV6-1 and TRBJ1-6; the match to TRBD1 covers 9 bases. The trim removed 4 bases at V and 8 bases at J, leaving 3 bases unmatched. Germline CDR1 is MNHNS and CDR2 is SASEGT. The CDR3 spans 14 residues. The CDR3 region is CASSGTGEHSPLHF. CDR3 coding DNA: TGTGCCAGCAGTGGGACAGGGGAACATTCACCCCTCCACTTT.

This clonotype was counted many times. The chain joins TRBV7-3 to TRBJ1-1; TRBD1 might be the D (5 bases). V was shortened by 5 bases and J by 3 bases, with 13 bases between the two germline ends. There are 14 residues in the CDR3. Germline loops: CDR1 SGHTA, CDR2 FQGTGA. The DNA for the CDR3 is TGTGCCAGCAGCCCCGGGACCGCGGACACTGAAGCTTTCTTT. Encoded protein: CASSPGTADTEAFF.

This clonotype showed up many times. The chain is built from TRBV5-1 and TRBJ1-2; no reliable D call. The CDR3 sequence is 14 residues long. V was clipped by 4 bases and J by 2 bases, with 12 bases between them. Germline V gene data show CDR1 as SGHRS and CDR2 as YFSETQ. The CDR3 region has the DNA TGCGCCAGCAGCCGGACGCAGGAGAACTATGGCTACACCTTC. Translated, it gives CASSRTQENYGYTF.

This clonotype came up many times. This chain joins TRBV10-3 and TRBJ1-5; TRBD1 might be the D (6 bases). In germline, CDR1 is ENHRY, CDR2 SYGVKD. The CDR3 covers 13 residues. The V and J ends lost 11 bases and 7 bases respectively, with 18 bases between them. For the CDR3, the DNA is TGTGCCGCAGGGGAAGGGGGGACGCAGCCCCAGCATTTT. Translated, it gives CAAGEGGTQPQHF.

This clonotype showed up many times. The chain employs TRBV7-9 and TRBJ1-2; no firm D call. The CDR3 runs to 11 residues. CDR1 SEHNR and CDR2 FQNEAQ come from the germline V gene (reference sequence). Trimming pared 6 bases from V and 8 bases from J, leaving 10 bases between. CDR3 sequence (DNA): TGTGCCAGCAGATCCCTCGGGGGCTACACCTTC. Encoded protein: CASRSLGGYTF.

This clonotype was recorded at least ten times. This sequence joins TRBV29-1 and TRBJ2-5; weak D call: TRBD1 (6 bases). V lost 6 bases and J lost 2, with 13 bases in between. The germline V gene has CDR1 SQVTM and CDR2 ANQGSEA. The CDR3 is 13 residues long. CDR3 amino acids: CSVGQLMQETQYF. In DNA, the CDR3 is TGCAGCGTCGGACAGCTTATGCAAGAGACCCAGTACTTC. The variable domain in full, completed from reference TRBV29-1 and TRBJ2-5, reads SAVISQKPSRDICQRGTSLTIQCQVDSQVTMMFWYRQQPGQSLTLIATANQGSEATYESGFVIDKFPISRPNLTFSTLTVSNMSPEDSSIYLCSVGQLMQETQYFGPGTRLLVL.

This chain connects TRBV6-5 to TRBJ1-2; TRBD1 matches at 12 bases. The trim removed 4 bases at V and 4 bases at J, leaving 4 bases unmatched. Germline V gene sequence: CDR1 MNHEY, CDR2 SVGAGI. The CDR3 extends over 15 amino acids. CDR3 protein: CASSSGTGGAYGYTF. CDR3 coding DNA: TGTGCCAGCAGTTCTGGGACAGGGGGCGCCTATGGCTACACCTTC.

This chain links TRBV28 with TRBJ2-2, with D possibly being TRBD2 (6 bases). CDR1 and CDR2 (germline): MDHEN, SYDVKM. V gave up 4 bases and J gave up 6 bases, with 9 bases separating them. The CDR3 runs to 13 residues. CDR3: CASSSTSPGELFF. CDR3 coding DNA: TGTGCCAGCAGTTCCACTAGCCCCGGGGAGCTGTTTTTT.

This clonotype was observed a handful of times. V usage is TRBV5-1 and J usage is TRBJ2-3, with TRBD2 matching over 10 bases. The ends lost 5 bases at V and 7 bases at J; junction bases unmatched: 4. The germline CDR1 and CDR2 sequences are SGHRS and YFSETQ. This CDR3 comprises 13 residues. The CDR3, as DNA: TGCGCCAGCAGGGGTAGCGGGGGGTATACGCAGTATTTT. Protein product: CASRGSGGYTQYF.

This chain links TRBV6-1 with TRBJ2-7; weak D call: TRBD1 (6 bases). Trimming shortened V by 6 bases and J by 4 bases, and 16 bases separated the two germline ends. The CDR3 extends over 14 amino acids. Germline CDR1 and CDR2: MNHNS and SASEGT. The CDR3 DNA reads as TGTGCCAGCAGGGACGCTGACAGGAGATACGAGCAGTACTTC. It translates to CASRDADRRYEQYF.

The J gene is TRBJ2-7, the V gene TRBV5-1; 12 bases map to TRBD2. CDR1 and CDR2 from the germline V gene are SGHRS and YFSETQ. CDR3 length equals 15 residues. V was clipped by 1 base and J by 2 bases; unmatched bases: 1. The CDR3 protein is CASSLTSGGTYEQYF. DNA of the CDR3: TGCGCCAGCAGCTTGACTAGCGGGGGGACCTACGAGCAGTACTTC.

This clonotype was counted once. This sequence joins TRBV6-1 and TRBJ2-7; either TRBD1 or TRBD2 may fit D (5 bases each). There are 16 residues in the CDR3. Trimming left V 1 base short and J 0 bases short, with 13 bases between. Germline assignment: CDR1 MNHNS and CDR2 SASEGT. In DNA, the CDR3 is TGTGCCAGCAGTGAAGAGGGGCAGGGAGTCTCCTACGAGCAGTACTTC. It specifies CASSEEGQGVSYEQYF.

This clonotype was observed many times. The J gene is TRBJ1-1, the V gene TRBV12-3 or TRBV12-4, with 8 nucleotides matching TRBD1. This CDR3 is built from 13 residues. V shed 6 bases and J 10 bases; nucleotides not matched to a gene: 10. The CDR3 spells CASRTQGERVAFF. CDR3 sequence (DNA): TGTGCCAGCAGGACACAGGGGGAGAGGGTAGCTTTCTTT.

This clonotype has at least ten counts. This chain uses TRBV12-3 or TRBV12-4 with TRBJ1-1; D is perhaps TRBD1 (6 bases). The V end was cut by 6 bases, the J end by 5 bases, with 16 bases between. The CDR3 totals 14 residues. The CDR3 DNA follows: TGTGCCAGCAGCGTTACAGGGCTCGAGACTGAAGCTTTCTTT. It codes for CASSVTGLETEAFF.

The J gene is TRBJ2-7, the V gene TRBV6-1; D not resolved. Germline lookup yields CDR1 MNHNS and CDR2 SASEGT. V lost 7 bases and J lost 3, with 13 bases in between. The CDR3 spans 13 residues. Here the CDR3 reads CASTGRPRYEQYF. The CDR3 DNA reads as TGTGCCAGCACTGGGCGGCCCCGCTACGAGCAGTACTTC.

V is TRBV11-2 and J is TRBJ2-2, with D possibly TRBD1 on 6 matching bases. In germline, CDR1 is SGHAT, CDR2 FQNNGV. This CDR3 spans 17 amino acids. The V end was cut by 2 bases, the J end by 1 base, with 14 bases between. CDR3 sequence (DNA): TGTGCCAGCAGCTTATTTGGCAGGGGCGGGAACACCGGGGAGCTGTTTTTT. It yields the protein CASSLFGRGGNTGELFF.

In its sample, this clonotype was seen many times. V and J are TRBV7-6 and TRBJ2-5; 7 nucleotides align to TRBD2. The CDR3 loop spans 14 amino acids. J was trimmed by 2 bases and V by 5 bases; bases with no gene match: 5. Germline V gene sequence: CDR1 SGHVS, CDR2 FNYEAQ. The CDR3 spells CASSQSAGQETQYF. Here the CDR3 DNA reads TGTGCCAGCAGCCAGTCAGCGGGGCAAGAGACCCAGTACTTC.

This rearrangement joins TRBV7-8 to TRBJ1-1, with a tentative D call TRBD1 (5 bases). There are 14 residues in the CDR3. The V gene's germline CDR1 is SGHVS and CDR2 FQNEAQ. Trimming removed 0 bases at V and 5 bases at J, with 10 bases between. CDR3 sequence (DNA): TGTGCCAGCAGCTTAGCGGCAGGGAAGACTGAAGCTTTCTTT. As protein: CASSLAAGKTEAFF.

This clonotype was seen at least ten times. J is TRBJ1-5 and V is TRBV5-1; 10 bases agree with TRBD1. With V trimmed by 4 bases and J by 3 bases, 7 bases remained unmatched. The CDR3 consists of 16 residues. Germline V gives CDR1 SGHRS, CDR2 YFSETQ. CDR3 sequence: CASSPTGGVDNQPQHF. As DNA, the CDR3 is TGCGCCAGCAGCCCGACAGGGGGCGTTGACAATCAGCCCCAGCATTTT.

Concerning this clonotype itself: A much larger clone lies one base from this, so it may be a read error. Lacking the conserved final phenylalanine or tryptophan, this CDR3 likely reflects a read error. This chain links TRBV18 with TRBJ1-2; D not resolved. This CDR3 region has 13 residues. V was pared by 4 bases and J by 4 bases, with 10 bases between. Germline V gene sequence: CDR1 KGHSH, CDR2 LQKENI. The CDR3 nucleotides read TGTGCCAGCTCACTCGCGGCACTCTATGGCTACACCGTC. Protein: CASSLAALYGYTV.

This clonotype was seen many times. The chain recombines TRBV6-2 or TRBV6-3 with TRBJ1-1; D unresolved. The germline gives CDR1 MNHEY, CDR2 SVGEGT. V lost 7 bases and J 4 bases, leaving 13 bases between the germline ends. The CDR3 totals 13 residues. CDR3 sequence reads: CASTKYVGTEAFF. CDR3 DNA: TGTGCCAGCACCAAATACGTGGGCACTGAAGCTTTCTTT.